The 21 T cell receptor beta chains below all came from one sample that was sequenced in a study of CD8+CD57+ T cells in acquired aplastic anemia. TCR beta VDJ and CDR3 profiling used genomic DNA as template. A single record per CDR3 protein comes from TCRdb applying MiXCR to the reads. The repertoire has 200,000 to 250,000 distinct CDR3 sequences, over 60% of them found once; the top ten carry less than 30%. Source material: sorted CD4+, CD8+, or CD8+CD57+ T cells (not recorded which) from PBMCs. The receptors stem from a human donor in good health.

Here the CDR3 DNA reads TGTGCCAGTCGAAGGGGGATCCACGAGCAGTACTTC. This gives the protein CASRRGIHEQYF. The genes are TRBV19 and TRBJ2-7, with D perhaps matching TRBD1 (6 bases). V was clipped by 8 bases and J by 5 bases, with 13 bases between them. CDR1 LNHDA and CDR2 SQIVND come from the germline V gene (reference sequence). The CDR3 loop spans 12 amino acids.

This clonotype was seen many times. This chain links TRBV7-9 with TRBJ2-5; TRBD1 is a possible D gene (6 bases). The CDR3 sequence is 16 residues long. CDR1 is SEHNR, CDR2 FQNEAQ, per germline (reference sequence). V was clipped by 5 bases and J by 3 bases, with 19 bases between them. The CDR3: CASSHSMGARKETQYF. CDR3 DNA sequence: TGTGCCAGCAGCCATTCGATGGGGGCGCGGAAAGAGACCCAGTACTTC. The whole variable domain, filled in from reference TRBV7-9 and TRBJ2-5, reads DTGVSQNPRHKITKRGQNVTFRCDPISEHNRLYWYRQTLGQGPEFLTYFQNEAQLEKSRLLSDRFSAERPKGSFSTLEIQRTEQGDSAMYLCASSHSMGARKETQYFGPGTRLLVL.

This clonotype appeared many times. CDR3 residues: CSLRASGSGELFF. The CDR3 bases are TGCAGCCTCCGGGCTAGCGGATCCGGGGAGCTGTTTTTT. The chain employs TRBV29-1 and TRBJ2-2; 7 bases map to TRBD2. This CDR3 contains 13 residues. The germline V gene has CDR1 SQVTM and CDR2 ANQGSEA. With V trimmed by 8 bases and J by 6 bases, 9 bases remained unmatched.

This rearrangement joins TRBV19 to TRBJ2-7; D is possibly TRBD1 or TRBD2 (5 bases each). The CDR3 contains 14 residues. Germline V CDR1 and CDR2: LNHDA, SQIVND (reference sequence). Trimming removed 1 base at V and 6 bases at J, with 13 bases between. CDR3: CASSIVPGSTEQYF. The CDR3 region has the DNA TGTGCCAGTAGTATAGTCCCAGGGAGTACCGAGCAGTACTTC.

CDR3 residues: CSARDRNSWETQYF. In DNA form, the CDR3 reads TGCAGTGCTAGAGATCGCAATAGCTGGGAGACCCAGTACTTC. This rearrangement joins TRBV20-1 to TRBJ2-5; D remains ambiguous. CDR1 is DFQATT, CDR2 SNEGSKA, per germline (reference sequence). The CDR3 contains 14 residues. Trimming pared 0 bases from V and 5 bases from J, leaving 13 bases between.

This clonotype was counted many times. The V call is TRBV6-5, the J call TRBJ2-2, with 7 bases identical to TRBD2. The CDR3 is 13 residues long. Trimming at V came to 7 bases and at J to 9 bases, leaving 8 bases not matched to a gene. CDR1 is MNHEY and CDR2 is SVGAGI in the germline V gene. The CDR3: CASTGLEDRELFF. DNA of the CDR3: TGTGCCAGCACAGGACTAGAGGACCGGGAGCTGTTTTTT.

This clonotype showed up many times. This chain links TRBV10-2 with TRBJ1-1; D remains ambiguous. The V gene's germline CDR1 is WSHSY and CDR2 SAAADI. V was trimmed by 6 bases and J by 1 base, leaving 6 bases between them. The CDR3 contains 12 residues. CDR3 nucleotide sequence: TGCGCCAGCAGGACACGGAACACTGAAGCTTTCTTT. Amino acid sequence: CASRTRNTEAFF.

The V gene is TRBV19, the J gene TRBJ2-7; TRBD2 matches 12 bases. Unmatched junction bases numbered 13, after V lost 5 bases and J lost 2 bases. CDR1 is LNHDA, CDR2 SQIVND, per germline (reference sequence). The CDR3 has 18 residues. Written as DNA, the CDR3 is TGTGCCAGTAGTCCGAGGACTAGCGGGAATCAGCACCCCTACGAGCAGTACTTC. Its translation is CASSPRTSGNQHPYEQYF.

This clonotype was found once. The chain joins TRBV7-9 to TRBJ1-6, with 7 bases matching TRBD1. The CDR3 covers 14 residues. Germline CDR1 reads SEHNR; CDR2 reads FQNEAQ (reference sequence). With V trimmed by 5 bases and J by 7 bases, 5 bases remained unmatched. The chain's CDR3 is CASSPADRNSPLHF. For the CDR3, the DNA is TGTGCCAGCAGCCCAGCGGACAGGAATTCACCCCTCCACTTT.

V and J are TRBV7-9 and TRBJ2-7; 10 bases are shared with TRBD1. With V trimmed by 6 bases and J by 2 bases, 7 bases remained unmatched. The CDR3 contains 15 residues. Germline V gene sequence: CDR1 SEHNR, CDR2 FQNEAQ (reference sequence). The CDR3 sequence is CASSSDRGPTYEQYF. CDR3 in DNA: TGTGCCAGCAGTTCCGACAGGGGGCCAACCTACGAGCAGTACTTC.

The table lists this clonotype with many counts. This CDR3 is CASASPSGANVLTF. In nucleotides, the CDR3 is TGTGCCAGTGCGTCTCCCTCTGGGGCCAACGTCCTGACTTTC. J is TRBJ2-6 and V is TRBV19; D not resolved. Looked up from germline, CDR1 is LNHDA and CDR2 is SQIVND (reference sequence). The CDR3 sequence is 14 residues long. The germline V and J ends were trimmed by 8 bases and 0 bases, with 8 bases remaining between them. Combining the CDR3 with reference TRBV19 and TRBJ2-6 gives the whole variable domain DGGITQSPKYLFRKEGQNVTLSCEQNLNHDAMYWYRQDPGQGLRLIYYSQIVNDFQKGDIAEGYSVSREKKESFPLTVTSAQKNPTAFYLCASASPSGANVLTFGAGSRLTVL.

The chain couples TRBV7-9 to TRBJ2-1, with D possibly matching TRBD2 (5 bases). Trimming removed 8 bases from V and 6 bases from J, with 17 bases in between. The germline V gene encodes CDR1 SEHNR and CDR2 FQNEAQ (reference sequence). The CDR3 contains 14 residues. In DNA, the CDR3 is TGTGCCAGCTGCCCGGGATCGCCGGCCAATGAGCAGTTCTTC. Its translation: CASCPGSPANEQFF. The whole variable domain, filled in from reference TRBV7-9 and TRBJ2-1, reads DTGVSQNPRHKITKRGQNVTFRCDPISEHNRLYWYRQTLGQGPEFLTYFQNEAQLEKSRLLSDRFSAERPKGSFSTLEIQRTEQGDSAMYLCASCPGSPANEQFFGPGTRLTVL.

The CDR3 sequence: CSANRGGSNQPQHF. DNA of the CDR3: TGCAGTGCTAACAGGGGGGGTAGCAATCAGCCCCAGCATTTT. The chain links TRBV20-1 to TRBJ1-5, with TRBD1 matching over 8 bases. The trim removed 4 bases at V and 0 bases at J, leaving 2 bases unmatched. The CDR3 sequence is 14 residues long. Germline CDR1 reads DFQATT; CDR2 reads SNEGSKA (reference sequence).

J is TRBJ1-2 and V is TRBV24-1; D is uncertain. V lost 5 bases to trimming and J lost 0 bases, with 30 bases between them. There are 21 residues in the CDR3. Per the germline V gene, CDR1 is KGHDR and CDR2 is SFDVKD. DNA of the CDR3: TGTGCCACCAGTGTCCCTTTTAGAGTGGCTATATTCTTATGTGCTAACTATGGCTACACCTTC. It yields the protein CATSVPFRVAIFLCANYGYTF.

This clonotype was counted many times. CDR3: CASSGVTGYPNEQFF. The CDR3 DNA reads TGCGCCAGCAGTGGAGTTACAGGGTACCCTAATGAGCAGTTCTTC. The chain joins TRBV10-1 to TRBJ2-1, with D possibly matching TRBD1 (6 bases). Trimming pared 4 bases from V and 7 bases from J, leaving 17 bases between. Germline lookup yields CDR1 WNHNN and CDR2 SYGVQD (reference sequence). This CDR3 is 15 amino acids long.

The genes are TRBV9 and TRBJ2-1; TRBD2 aligns across 12 bases. The CDR3 spans 15 residues. The V and J ends lost 3 bases and 8 bases, in that order; junction bases with no gene match: 6. CDR1 and CDR2 (germline): SGDLS, YYNGEE. CDR3 nucleotides: TGTGCCAGCAGCGGCCCGGGACTAGCGGGCCATGAGCAGTTCTTC. Translated: CASSGPGLAGHEQFF.

With regard to this clonotype: An end of the junction differs from the germline gene, which may be a read error. The chain couples TRBV20-1 to TRBJ1-4; D is ambiguous. The CDR3 is 11 amino acids. Germline lookup yields CDR1 DFQATT and CDR2 SNEGSKA (reference sequence). The CDR3 is CSARERAETVF. DNA for the CDR3: TGCAGTGCTAGAGAGCGGGCAGAAACTGTTTTT.

With regard to this clonotype: One end of the junction fails to match germline, which may point to a read error. V gene TRBV12-5 combines with J gene TRBJ1-2; no clear D. Germline CDR1 LGHNT, CDR2 FRNRAP. The CDR3 spans 12 residues. CDR3 coding DNA: TGTGCTGGTGGTTCTGCTAACTATGGCTACACCTTC. It yields the protein CAGGSANYGYTF.

This clonotype was picked up many times. The chain couples TRBV6-4 to TRBJ2-3; possible D gene TRBD1, 6 bases. This CDR3 contains 14 residues. The germline V gene has CDR1 MRHNA and CDR2 SNTAGT. With 3 bases removed from V and 3 bases from J, the gap between germline ends came to 10 bases. In nucleotides, the CDR3 is TGTGCCAGCAGTGAGCACAGGGAAACAGATACGCAGTATTTT. The encoded protein is CASSEHRETDTQYF.

This clonotype showed up just once. V and J are TRBV12-3 or TRBV12-4 and TRBJ2-1; D ambiguous. This CDR3 has 15 amino acids. The CDR3 reads CGRTTAYFSYNEQFF. DNA for the CDR3: TGTGGCAGAACAACGGCATACTTCTCCTACAATGAGCAGTTCTTC.

Many counts were recorded for this clonotype. The V gene is TRBV6-2 or TRBV6-3, the J gene TRBJ2-7; the match to TRBD1 covers 7 bases. This CDR3 contains 16 residues. V shed 3 bases, J shed 0 bases, and the junction held 8 bases outside the gene matches. Looked up from germline, CDR1 is MNHEY and CDR2 is SVGEGT. CDR3 loop: CASSYKTGPSSYEQYF. CDR3 sequence (DNA): TGTGCCAGCAGTTATAAGACAGGGCCGAGCTCCTACGAGCAGTACTTC.